The clone carrying this T cell receptor beta chain was seen a few times. Antigen unknown. This specimen belongs to a study of T cells in Graves' hyperthyroidism and ophthalmopathy. Across the whole study: Peripheral blood was drawn at first diagnosis, prior to all treatment. Study-level results: Progression to ophthalmopathy was predicted a median of about 6.6 months early.

Germline V gives CDR1 SGHVT, CDR2 SQSDAQ. The V gene end was trimmed by 5 bases and the J gene end by 1 base; junction bases not matched to a gene: 8. The CDR3 is 16 residues long. Researchers took RNA transcripts and amplified the TCR beta CDR3 regions from them. A set of HTBI primers served as the primers for a first-round RT-PCR of the TCR CDR3. TCRdb reanalysed the multiplex PCR reads using MiXCR and keeps one entry per CDR3 protein. The table lists around 700,000 distinct CDR3 sequences, about 17% of them singletons. PBMCs were sourced from approximately 9 ml fresh peripheral blood. The specimen was blood. The chain uses TRBV7-4 and TRBJ1-5; 7 bases line up with TRBD1. This clonotype was obtained from a woman aged 45 to 65 with Graves' hyperthyroidism that later progressed to Graves' ophthalmopathy. CDR3 amino acids: CASSPKGARSNQPQHF. DNA for the CDR3: TGTGCCAGCAGCCCCAAGGGGGCGAGAAGCAATCAGCCCCAGCATTTT.